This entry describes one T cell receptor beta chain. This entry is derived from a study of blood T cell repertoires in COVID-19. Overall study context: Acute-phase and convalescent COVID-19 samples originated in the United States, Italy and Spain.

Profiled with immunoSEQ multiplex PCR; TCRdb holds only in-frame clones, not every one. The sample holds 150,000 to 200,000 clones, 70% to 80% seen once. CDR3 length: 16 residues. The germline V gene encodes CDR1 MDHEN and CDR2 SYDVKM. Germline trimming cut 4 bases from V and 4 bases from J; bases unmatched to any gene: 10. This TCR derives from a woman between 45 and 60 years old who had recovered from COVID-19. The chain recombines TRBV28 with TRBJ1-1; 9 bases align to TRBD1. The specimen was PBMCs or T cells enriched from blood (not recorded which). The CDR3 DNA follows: TGTGCCAGCAGTTCCCTGTCGACAGGGGGTACCACTGAAGCTTTCTTT. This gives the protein CASSSLSTGGTTEAFF.